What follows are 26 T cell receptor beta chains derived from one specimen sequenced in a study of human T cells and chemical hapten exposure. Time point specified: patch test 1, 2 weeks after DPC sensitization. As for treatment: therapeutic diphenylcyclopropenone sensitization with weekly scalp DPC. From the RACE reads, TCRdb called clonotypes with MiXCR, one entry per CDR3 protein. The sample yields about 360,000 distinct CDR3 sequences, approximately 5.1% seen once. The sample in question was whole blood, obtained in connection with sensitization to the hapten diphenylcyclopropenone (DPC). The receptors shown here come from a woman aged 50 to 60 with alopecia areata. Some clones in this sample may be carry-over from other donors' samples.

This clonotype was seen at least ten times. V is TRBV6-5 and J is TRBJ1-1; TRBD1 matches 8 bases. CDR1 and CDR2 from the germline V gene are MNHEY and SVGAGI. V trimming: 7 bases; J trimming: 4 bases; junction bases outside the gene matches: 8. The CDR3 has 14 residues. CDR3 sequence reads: CASTYTGGGTEAFF. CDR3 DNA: TGTGCCAGCACCTACACAGGGGGGGGCACTGAAGCTTTCTTT.

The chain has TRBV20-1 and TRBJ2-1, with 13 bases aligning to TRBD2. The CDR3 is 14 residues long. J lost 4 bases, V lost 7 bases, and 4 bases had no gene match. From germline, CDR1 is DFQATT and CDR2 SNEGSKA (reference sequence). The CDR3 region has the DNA TGCAGTGTTTCGGGACTAGCGGGGTACAATGAGCAGTTCTTC. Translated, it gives CSVSGLAGYNEQFF.

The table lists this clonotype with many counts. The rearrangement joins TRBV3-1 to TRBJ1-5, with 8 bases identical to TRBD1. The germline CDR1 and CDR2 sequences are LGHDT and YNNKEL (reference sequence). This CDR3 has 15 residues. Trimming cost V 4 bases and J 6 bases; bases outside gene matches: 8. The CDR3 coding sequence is TGTGCCAGCAGCCTTCGACAGGGGTTTGCTCAGCCCCAGCATTTT. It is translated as CASSLRQGFAQPQHF.

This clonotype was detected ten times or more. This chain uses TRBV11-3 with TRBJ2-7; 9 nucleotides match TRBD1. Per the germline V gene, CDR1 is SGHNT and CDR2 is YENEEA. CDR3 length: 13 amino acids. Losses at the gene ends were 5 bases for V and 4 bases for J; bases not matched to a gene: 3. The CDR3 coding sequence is TGTGCCAGCAGCGTGGGACAGGGTTACGAGCAGTACTTC. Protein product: CASSVGQGYEQYF.

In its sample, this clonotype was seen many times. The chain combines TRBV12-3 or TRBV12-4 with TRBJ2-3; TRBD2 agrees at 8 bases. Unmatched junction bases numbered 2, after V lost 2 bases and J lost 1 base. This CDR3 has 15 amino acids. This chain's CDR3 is CASSLIGGGTDTQYF. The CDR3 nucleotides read TGTGCCAGCAGTTTAATCGGGGGGGGCACAGATACGCAGTATTTT.

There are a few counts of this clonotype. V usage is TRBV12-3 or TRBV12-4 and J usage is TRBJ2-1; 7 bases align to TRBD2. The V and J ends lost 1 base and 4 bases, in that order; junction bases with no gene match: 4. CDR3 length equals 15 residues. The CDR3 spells CASSLVGGGYNEQFF. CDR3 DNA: TGTGCCAGCAGTTTAGTTGGGGGGGGTTACAATGAGCAGTTCTTC.

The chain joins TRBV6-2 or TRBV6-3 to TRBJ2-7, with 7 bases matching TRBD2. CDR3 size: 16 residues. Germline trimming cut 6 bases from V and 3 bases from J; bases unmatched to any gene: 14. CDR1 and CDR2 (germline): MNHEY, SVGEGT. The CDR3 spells CASSPGGTGGNYEQYF. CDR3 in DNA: TGTGCCAGCAGCCCCGGGGGGACCGGGGGGAACTACGAGCAGTACTTC.

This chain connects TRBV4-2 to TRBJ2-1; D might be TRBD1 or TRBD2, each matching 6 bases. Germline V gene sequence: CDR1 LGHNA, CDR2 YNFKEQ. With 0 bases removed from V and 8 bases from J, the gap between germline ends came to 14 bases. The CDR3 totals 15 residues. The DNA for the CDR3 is TGTGCCAGCAGCCAAGAGGGGGGCCTCTTCTATGAGCAGTTCTTC. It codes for CASSQEGGLFYEQFF.

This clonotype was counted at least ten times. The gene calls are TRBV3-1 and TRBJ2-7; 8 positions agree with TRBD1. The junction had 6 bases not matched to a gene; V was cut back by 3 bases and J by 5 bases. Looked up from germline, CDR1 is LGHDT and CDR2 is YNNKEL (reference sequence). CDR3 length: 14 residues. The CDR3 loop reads CASSHGQGRNEQYF. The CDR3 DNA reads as TGTGCCAGCAGCCATGGACAGGGTAGGAACGAGCAGTACTTC.

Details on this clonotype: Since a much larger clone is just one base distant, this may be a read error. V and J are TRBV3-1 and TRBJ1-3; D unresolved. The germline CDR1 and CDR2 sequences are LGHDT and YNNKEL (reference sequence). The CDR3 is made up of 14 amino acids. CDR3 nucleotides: TGTGCCAGCAGCCAAGAGGGTTCTGGAAACTCCATATATTTT. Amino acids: CASSQEGSGNSIYF. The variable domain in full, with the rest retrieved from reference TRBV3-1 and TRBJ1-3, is DTAVSQTPKYLVTQMGNDKSIKCEQNLGHDTMYWYKQDSKKFLKIMFSYNNKELIINETVPNRFSPKSPDKAHLNLHINSLELGDSAVYFCASSQEGSGNSIYFGEGSWLTVV.

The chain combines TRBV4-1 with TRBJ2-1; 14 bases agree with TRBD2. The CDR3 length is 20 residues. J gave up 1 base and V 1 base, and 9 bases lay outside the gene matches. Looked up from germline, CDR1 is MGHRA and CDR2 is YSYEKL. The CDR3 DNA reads TGCGCCAGCAGCCAAGGTTTCATGACTAGCGGGAGGGATTCCTACAATGAGCAGTTCTTC. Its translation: CASSQGFMTSGRDSYNEQFF.

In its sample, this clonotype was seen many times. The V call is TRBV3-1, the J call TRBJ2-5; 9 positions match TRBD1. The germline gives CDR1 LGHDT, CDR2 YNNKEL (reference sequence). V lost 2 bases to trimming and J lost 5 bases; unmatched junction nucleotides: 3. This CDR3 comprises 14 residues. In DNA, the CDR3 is TGTGCCAGCAGCCAAACAGGGGGCAGTGAGACCCAGTACTTC. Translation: CASSQTGGSETQYF.

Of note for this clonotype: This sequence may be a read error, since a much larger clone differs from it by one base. CDR3 in DNA: TGTGCCGGCAGCCCGACTAGCCTGGGAGATACGCAGTATTTT. Translated, it gives CAGSPTSLGDTQYF. The chain joins TRBV7-8 to TRBJ2-3, with 7 bases that match TRBD2. CDR1 is SGHVS, CDR2 FQNEAQ, per germline. CDR3 length: 14 residues. Together with reference TRBV7-8 and TRBJ2-3, the CDR3 gives the full variable domain: GAGVSQSPRYKVAKRGQDVALRCDPISGHVSLFWYQQALGQGPEFLTYFQNEAQLDKSGLPSDRFFAERPEGSVSTLKIQRTQQEDSAVYLCAGSPTSLGDTQYFGPGTRLTVL.

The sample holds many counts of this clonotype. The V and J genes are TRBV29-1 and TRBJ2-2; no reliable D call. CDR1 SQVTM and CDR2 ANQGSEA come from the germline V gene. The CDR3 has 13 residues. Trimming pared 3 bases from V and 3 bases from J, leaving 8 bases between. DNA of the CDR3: TGCAGCGTTGACCTGTCATACACCGGGGAGCTGTTTTTT. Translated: CSVDLSYTGELFF.

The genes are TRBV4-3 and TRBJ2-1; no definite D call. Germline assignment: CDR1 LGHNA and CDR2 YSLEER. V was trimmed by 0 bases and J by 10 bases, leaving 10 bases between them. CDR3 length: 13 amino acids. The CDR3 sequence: CASSQDKRDEQFF. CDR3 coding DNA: TGCGCCAGCAGCCAAGATAAGCGAGACGAGCAGTTCTTC.

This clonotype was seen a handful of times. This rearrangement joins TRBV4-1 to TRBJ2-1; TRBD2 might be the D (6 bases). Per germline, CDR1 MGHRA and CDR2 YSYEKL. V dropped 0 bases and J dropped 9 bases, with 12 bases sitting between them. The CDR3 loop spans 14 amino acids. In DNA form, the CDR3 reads TGCGCCAGCAGCCAAGAGAACTGGGGAGGTGAGCAGTTCTTC. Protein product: CASSQENWGGEQFF.

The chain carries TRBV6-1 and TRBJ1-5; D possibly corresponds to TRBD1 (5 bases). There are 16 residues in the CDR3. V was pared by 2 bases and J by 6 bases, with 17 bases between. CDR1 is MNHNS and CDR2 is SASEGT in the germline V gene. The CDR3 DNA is TGTGCCAGCAGTGAACGGGGTCGAGGGGCCGGTCAGCCCCAGCATTTT. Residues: CASSERGRGAGQPQHF.

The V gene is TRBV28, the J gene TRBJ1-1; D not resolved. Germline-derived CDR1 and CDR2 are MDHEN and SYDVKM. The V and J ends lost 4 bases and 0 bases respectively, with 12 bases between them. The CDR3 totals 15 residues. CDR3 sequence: CASSSSAGMNTEAFF. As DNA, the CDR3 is TGTGCCAGCAGTTCCTCTGCAGGCATGAACACTGAAGCTTTCTTT.

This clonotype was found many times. The chain's CDR3 is CASSLGRIDGGSPLHF. Here the CDR3 DNA reads TGCGCCAGCAGCTTGGGCAGAATTGACGGGGGTTCACCCCTCCACTTT. The chain employs TRBV5-1 and TRBJ1-6, with TRBD1 as a possible D gene (5 bases). V was cut by 0 bases and J by 9 bases, with 16 bases left in between. The CDR3 contains 16 residues. CDR1 is SGHRS, CDR2 YFSETQ, per germline. The full variable domain, its missing parts supplied by reference TRBV5-1 and TRBJ1-6, is KAGVTQTPRYLIKTRGQQVTLSCSPISGHRSVSWYQQTPGQGLQFLFEYFSETQRNKGNFPGRFSGRQFSNSRSEMNVSTLELGDSALYLCASSLGRIDGGSPLHFGNGTRLTVT.

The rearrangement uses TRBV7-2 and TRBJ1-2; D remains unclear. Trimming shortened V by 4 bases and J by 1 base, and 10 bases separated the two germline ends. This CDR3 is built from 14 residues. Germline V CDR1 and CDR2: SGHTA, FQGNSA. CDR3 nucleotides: TGTGCCAGCAGCTCCTTGCCCGATAACTATGGCTACACCTTC. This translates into CASSSLPDNYGYTF.

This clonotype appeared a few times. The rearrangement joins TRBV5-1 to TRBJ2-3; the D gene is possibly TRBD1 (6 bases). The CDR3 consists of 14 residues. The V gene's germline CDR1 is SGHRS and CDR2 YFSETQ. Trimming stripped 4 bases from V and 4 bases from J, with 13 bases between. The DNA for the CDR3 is TGCGCCAGCAGCCCCCAGGGGCCAGCAGATACGCAGTATTTT. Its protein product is CASSPQGPADTQYF.

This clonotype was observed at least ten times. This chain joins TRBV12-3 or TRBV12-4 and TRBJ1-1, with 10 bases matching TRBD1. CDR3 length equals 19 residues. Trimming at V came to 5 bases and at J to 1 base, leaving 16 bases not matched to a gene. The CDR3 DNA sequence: TGTGCCAGCAGTCTGCCCTTCCTCGGGACAGGGGCACCGAACACTGAAGCTTTCTTT. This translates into CASSLPFLGTGAPNTEAFF.

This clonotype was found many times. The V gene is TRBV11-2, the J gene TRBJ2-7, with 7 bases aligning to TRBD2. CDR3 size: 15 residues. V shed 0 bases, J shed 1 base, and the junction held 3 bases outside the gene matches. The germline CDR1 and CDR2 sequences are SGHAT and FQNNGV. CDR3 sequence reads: CASSLESGGSYEQYF. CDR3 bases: TGTGCCAGCAGCTTAGAATCGGGAGGATCCTACGAGCAGTACTTC.

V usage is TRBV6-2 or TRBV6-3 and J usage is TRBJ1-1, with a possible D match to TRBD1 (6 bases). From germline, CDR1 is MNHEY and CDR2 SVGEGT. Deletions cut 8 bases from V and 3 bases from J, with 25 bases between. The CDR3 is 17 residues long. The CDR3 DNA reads TGTGCCAGCCTGTTGACCCCTCCGGACAGTATGGACACTGAAGCTTTCTTT. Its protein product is CASLLTPPDSMDTEAFF.

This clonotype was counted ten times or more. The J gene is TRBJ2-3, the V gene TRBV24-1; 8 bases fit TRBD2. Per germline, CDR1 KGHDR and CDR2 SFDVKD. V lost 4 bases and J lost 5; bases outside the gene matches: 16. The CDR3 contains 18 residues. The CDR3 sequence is CATSEPTVDAGGEDTQYF. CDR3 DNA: TGTGCCACCAGTGAACCGACGGTGGATGCGGGGGGCGAAGATACGCAGTATTTT.

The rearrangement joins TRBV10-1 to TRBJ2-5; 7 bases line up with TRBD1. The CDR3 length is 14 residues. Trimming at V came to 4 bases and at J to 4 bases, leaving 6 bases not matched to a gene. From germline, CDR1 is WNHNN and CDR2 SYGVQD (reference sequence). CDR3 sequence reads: CASSVGQIRETQYF. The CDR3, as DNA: TGCGCCAGCAGTGTGGGACAGATACGAGAGACCCAGTACTTC.